The 20 T cell receptor beta chains below all came from one sample that was sequenced in a study of blood T cell repertoires in COVID-19. The repertoire was sequenced with immunoSEQ multiplex PCR; TCRdb's copy has only in-frame clones and lacks some. In the table there are about 250,000 clones, 85% to 90% of which are singletons. Sequencing input: PBMCs or T cells enriched from blood (not recorded which). All receptors come from a man aged 35-49 years who had recovered from COVID-19.

The rearrangement links TRBV6-5 to TRBJ1-2, with TRBD1 matching 7 bases. Trimming took 7 bases from V and 8 from J; bases not matched to a gene: 10. The CDR3 spans 13 residues. CDR1 is MNHEY, CDR2 SVGAGI, per germline. The CDR3 sequence is CASTPDRASGYTF. CDR3 nucleotides: TGTGCCAGCACCCCTGACAGGGCTTCGGGCTACACCTTC.

The gene calls are TRBV19 and TRBJ2-1, with 7 nucleotides matching TRBD2. V trimming: 7 bases; J trimming: 1 base; junction bases outside the gene matches: 1. CDR1 is LNHDA, CDR2 SQIVND, per germline (reference sequence). The CDR3 sequence is 13 residues long. CDR3 bases: TGTGCCAGTAAGCGGGGATCCTACAATGAGCAGTTCTTC. Amino acid sequence: CASKRGSYNEQFF.

This chain connects TRBV6-5 to TRBJ1-1, with a weak D call TRBD1 (5 bases). The CDR3 totals 14 residues. Trimming took 7 bases from V and 0 from J, leaving 12 bases between them. Germline assignment: CDR1 MNHEY and CDR2 SVGAGI. CDR3 nucleotides: TGTGCCAGCACGGGGGTTATAATGAACACTGAAGCTTTCTTT. It yields the protein CASTGVIMNTEAFF.

This clone was seen more than once but under ten times. The chain uses TRBV28 and TRBJ1-1, with D unresolved. V gave up 5 bases and J gave up 7 bases, with 17 bases separating them. The CDR3 has 14 residues. Germline assignment: CDR1 MDHEN and CDR2 SYDVKM. The CDR3 DNA sequence: TGTGCCAGCAGTACACGGTGGGGTGAGGGTGAAGCTTTCTTT. It specifies CASSTRWGEGEAFF.

V and J are TRBV21-1 and TRBJ2-7; the D call TRBD2 from the table was never checked on the DNA. TRBV21-1 is deemed a pseudogene. CDR3 length equals 18 residues. The CDR3 is CASSKLDVAGLGSYEQYF. CDR3 DNA: TGTGCCAGCAGCAAATTAGATGTAGCGGGATTGGGCTCCTACGAGCAGTACTTC.

J is TRBJ1-1 and V is TRBV7-9, with 7 bases aligning to TRBD1. Germline lookup yields CDR1 SEHNR and CDR2 FQNEAQ (reference sequence). The trim removed 5 bases at V and 3 bases at J, leaving 3 bases unmatched. This CDR3 contains 13 residues. The CDR3 bases are TGTGCCAGCAGCCCGCAGGGGGACACTGAAGCTTTCTTT. This gives the protein CASSPQGDTEAFF.

This clone came up once. V gene TRBV30 combines with J gene TRBJ1-2, with TRBD1 matching 8 bases. Germline V CDR1 and CDR2: GTSNPN, SVGIG (reference sequence). This CDR3 has 16 amino acids. Germline trimming cut 1 base from V and 2 bases from J; bases unmatched to any gene: 9. CDR3 in DNA: TGTGCCTGGAGTGGGAGGGACAGGAAGAAAAACTATGGCTACACCTTC. Translation gives CAWSGRDRKKNYGYTF.

The chain couples TRBV7-2 to TRBJ1-6; D gene unclear. Germline CDR1 is SGHTA and CDR2 is FQGNSA. This CDR3 has 17 amino acids. V was cut by 1 base and J by 3 bases, with 13 bases left in between. The CDR3 sequence: CASSLEQTGVYNSPLHF. CDR3 bases: TGTGCCAGCAGCTTAGAGCAGACCGGGGTCTATAATTCACCCCTCCACTTT.

V usage is TRBV12-3 or TRBV12-4 and J usage is TRBJ1-1, with 7 bases identical to TRBD1. The V and J ends lost 6 bases and 4 bases, in that order; junction bases with no gene match: 5. The CDR3 sequence is 13 residues long. DNA of the CDR3: TGTGCCAGCAGGAGGGGGCCTGTCACTGAAGCTTTCTTT. It specifies CASRRGPVTEAFF.

The chain employs TRBV28 and TRBJ1-1; D is perhaps TRBD1 (6 bases). CDR1 and CDR2 from the germline V gene are MDHEN and SYDVKM. The CDR3 runs 14 residues. Trimming pared 7 bases from V and 4 bases from J, leaving 16 bases between. CDR3 in amino acids: CASTRSRGGTEAFF. The CDR3 DNA reads TGTGCCAGCACTCGCTCCAGGGGTGGCACTGAAGCTTTCTTT.

This clone occurred a few times. The CDR3 DNA reads TGCGCCAGCACCCTAACAGGACAGGGTTACAATGAGCAGTTCTTC. Translation gives CASTLTGQGYNEQFF. The chain joins TRBV5-1 to TRBJ2-1, with 8 bases aligning to TRBD1. The CDR3 loop spans 15 amino acids. V trimming: 6 bases; J trimming: 4 bases; junction bases outside the gene matches: 9. CDR1 is SGHRS and CDR2 is YFSETQ in the germline V gene.

This clone occurred once. The V gene is TRBV9, the J gene TRBJ1-4, with 9 bases lining up with TRBD1. The germline CDR1 and CDR2 sequences are SGDLS and YYNGEE. Trimming cost V 5 bases and J 8 bases; bases outside gene matches: 7. CDR3 length: 14 amino acids. The CDR3 DNA reads as TGTGCCAGCAGTAGGGACAGGGCTGGAGAAAAACTGTTTTTT. It is translated as CASSRDRAGEKLFF. The full variable domain, in which reference TRBV9 and TRBJ1-4 provide the parts outside the CDR3, is DSGVTQTPKHLITATGQRVTLRCSPRSGDLSVYWYQQSLDQGLQFLIQYYNGEERAKGNILERFSAQQFPDLHSELNLSSLELGDSALYFCASSRDRAGEKLFFGSGTQLSVL.

This clone has a single count. This chain connects TRBV4-1 to TRBJ2-7; the D gene is possibly TRBD1 (5 bases). The CDR3 loop spans 14 amino acids. From germline, CDR1 is MGHRA and CDR2 YSYEKL. V shed 4 bases and J shed 5 bases, with 15 bases lying between them. CDR3 sequence: CASSLAGNPNEQYF. CDR3 coding DNA: TGCGCCAGCAGCCTCGCAGGGAACCCTAACGAGCAGTACTTC.

The CDR3 nucleotides read TGTGCCAGCTCACCGACGGGGGAGGGGACGAGAAATGAAAAACTGTTTTTT. It codes for CASSPTGEGTRNEKLFF. The gene calls are TRBV18 and TRBJ1-4; D perhaps matches TRBD1 (5 bases). V lost 3 bases and J lost 5, with 19 bases in between. Germline V gene data show CDR1 as KGHSH and CDR2 as LQKENI. The CDR3 length is 17 residues.

This chain connects TRBV28 to TRBJ1-2; no clear D. The germline V gene encodes CDR1 MDHEN and CDR2 SYDVKM. The V end was cut by 6 bases, the J end by 0 bases, with 5 bases between. This CDR3 has 12 amino acids. The CDR3 region is CASSPTNYGYTF. In nucleotides, the CDR3 is TGTGCCAGCAGCCCAACTAACTATGGCTACACCTTC.

This clone has a single count. The CDR3 bases are TGTGCCAGCAGCCAAGGTCTAGACAGCCGCAGGGGCACTGAAGCTTTCTTT. Its protein product is CASSQGLDSRRGTEAFF. The V call is TRBV3-1 (or the pseudogene TRBV3-2), the J call TRBJ1-1, with D possibly TRBD1 on 6 matching bases. This CDR3 has 17 amino acids. Germline V lookup: CDR1 LGHDT, CDR2 YNNKEL (reference sequence). V lost 1 base to trimming and J lost 4 bases, with 19 bases between them.

V is TRBV5-5 and J is TRBJ1-5; 7 positions match TRBD1. Germline CDR1 SGHKS, CDR2 YYEKEE (reference sequence). V lost 4 bases and J lost 0; bases outside the gene matches: 7. This CDR3 is built from 16 residues. The CDR3 nucleotides are TGTGCCAGCAGCCGGGGACAGCTAGATAGCAATCAGCCCCAGCATTTT. It yields the protein CASSRGQLDSNQPQHF.

The chain couples TRBV30 to TRBJ1-1; D perhaps matches TRBD1 (5 bases). The CDR3 length is 15 residues. Germline-derived CDR1 and CDR2 are GTSNPN and SVGIG (reference sequence). V lost 0 bases and J 3 bases, leaving 14 bases between the germline ends. This CDR3 is CAWSVLSRQHTEAFF. In nucleotides, the CDR3 is TGTGCCTGGAGTGTACTTTCCAGACAGCACACTGAAGCTTTCTTT. The variable domain in full, completed from reference TRBV30 and TRBJ1-1, reads SQTIHQWPATLVQPVGSPLSLECTVEGTSNPNLYWYRQAAGRGLQLLFYSVGIGQISSEVPQNLSASRPQDRQFILSSKKLLLSDSGFYLCAWSVLSRQHTEAFFGQGTRLTVV.

This clone was detected only a few times. The chain combines TRBV15 with TRBJ2-5; D possibly corresponds to TRBD1 (5 bases). Germline-derived CDR1 and CDR2 are LNHNV and YYDKDF (reference sequence). The CDR3 runs to 17 residues. The V and J ends lost 0 bases and 4 bases respectively, with 18 bases between them. The CDR3 bases are TGTGCCACCAGCAGAGATCTCTCGGCAGGGCCCCGAGAGACCCAGTACTTC. As protein: CATSRDLSAGPRETQYF.

This chain links TRBV9 with TRBJ2-7, with 10 bases identical to TRBD2. Per the germline V gene, CDR1 is SGDLS and CDR2 is YYNGEE. There are 15 residues in the CDR3. Trimming took 4 bases from V and 4 from J; bases not matched to a gene: 8. The CDR3 is CASSLRSGGQYEQYF. CDR3 in DNA: TGTGCCAGCAGCCTGCGTAGCGGGGGGCAATACGAGCAGTACTTC.